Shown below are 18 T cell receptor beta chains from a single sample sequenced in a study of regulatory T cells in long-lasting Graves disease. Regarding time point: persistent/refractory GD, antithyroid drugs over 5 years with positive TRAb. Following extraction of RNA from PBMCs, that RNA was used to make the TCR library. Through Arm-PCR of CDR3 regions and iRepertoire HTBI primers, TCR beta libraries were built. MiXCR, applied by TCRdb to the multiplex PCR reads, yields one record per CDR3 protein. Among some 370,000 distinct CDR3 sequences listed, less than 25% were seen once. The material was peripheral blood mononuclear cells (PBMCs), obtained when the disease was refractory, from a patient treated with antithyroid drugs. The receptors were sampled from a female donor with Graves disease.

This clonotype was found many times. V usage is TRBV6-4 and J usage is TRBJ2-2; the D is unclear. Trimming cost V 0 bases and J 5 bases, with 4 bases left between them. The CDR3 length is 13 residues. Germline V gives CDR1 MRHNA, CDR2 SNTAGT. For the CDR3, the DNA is TGTGCCAGCAGTGACTCGGGGACCGGGGAGCTGTTTTTT. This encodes CASSDSGTGELFF.

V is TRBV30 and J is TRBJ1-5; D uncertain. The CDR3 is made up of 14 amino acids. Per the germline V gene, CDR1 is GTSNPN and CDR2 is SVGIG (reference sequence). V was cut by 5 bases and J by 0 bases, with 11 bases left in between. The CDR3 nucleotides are TGTGCCTGGGGCGATGACCCTAGCAATCAGCCCCAGCATTTT. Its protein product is CAWGDDPSNQPQHF.

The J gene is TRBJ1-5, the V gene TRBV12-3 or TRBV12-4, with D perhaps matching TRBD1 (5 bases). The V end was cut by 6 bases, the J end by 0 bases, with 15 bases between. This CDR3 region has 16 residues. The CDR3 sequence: CASRGIGGNSNQPQHF. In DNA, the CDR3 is TGTGCCAGCAGGGGCATCGGGGGGAATAGCAATCAGCCCCAGCATTTT.

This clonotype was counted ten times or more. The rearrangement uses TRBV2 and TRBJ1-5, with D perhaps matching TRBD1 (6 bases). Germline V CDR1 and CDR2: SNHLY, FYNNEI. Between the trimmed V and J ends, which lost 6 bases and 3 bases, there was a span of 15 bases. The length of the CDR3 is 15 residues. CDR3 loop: CASSPSWTDNQPQHF. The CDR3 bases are TGTGCCAGCAGCCCGAGCTGGACAGACAATCAGCCCCAGCATTTT.

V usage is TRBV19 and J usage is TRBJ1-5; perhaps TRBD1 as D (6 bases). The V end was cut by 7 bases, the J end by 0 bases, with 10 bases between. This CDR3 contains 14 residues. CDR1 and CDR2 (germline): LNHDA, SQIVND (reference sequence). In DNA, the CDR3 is TGTGCCAGTAAAACAGGGAATAGCAATCAGCCCCAGCATTTT. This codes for CASKTGNSNQPQHF.

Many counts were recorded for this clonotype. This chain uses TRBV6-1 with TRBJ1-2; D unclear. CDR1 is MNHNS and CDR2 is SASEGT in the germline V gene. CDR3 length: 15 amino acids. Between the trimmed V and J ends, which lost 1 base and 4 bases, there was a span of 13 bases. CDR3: CASSEGPTLLYGYTF. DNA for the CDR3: TGTGCCAGCAGTGAAGGGCCTACCCTCCTCTATGGCTACACCTTC.

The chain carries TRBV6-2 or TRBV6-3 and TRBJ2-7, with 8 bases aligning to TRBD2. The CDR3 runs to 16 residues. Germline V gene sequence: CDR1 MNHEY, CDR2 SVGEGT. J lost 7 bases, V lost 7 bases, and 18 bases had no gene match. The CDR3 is CASKAYGGAGVGEQYF. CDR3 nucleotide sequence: TGTGCCAGCAAGGCCTACGGCGGAGCGGGAGTAGGGGAGCAGTACTTC.

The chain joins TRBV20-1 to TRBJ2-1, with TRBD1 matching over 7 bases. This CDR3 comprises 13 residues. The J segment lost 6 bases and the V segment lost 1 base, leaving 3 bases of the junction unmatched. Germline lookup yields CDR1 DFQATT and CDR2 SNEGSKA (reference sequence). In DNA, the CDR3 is TGCAGTGCTAGAGTTTGGGACAGCAATGAGCAGTTCTTC. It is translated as CSARVWDSNEQFF.

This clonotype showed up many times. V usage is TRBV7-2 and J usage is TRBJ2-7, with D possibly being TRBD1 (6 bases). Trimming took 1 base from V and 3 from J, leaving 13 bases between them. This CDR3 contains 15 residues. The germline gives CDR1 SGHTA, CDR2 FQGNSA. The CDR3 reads CASSLGSTGRYEQYF. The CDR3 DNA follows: TGTGCCAGCAGCTTAGGTTCGACAGGACGCTACGAGCAGTACTTC.

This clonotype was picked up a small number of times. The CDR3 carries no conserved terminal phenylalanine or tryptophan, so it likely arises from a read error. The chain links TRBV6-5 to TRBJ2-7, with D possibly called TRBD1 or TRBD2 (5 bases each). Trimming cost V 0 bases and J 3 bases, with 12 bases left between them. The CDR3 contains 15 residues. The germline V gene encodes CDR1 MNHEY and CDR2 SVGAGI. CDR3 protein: CASSYSGEWDYEQYS. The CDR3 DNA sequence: TGTGCCAGCAGTTACTCAGGGGAGTGGGACTACGAGCAGTACTCC.

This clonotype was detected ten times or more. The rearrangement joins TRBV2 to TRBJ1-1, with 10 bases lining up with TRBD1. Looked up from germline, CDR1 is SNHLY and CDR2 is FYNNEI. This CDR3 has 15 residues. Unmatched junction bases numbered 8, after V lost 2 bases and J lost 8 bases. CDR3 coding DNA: TGTGCCAGCAGTGAAAAGACAGGGGGCCCGGGAGAAGCTTTCTTT. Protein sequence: CASSEKTGGPGEAFF.

The CDR3 DNA reads TGTGCCAGCAGGGGACAGGCCCATACTGGCTACACCTTC. This gives the protein CASRGQAHTGYTF. This chain uses TRBV2 with TRBJ1-2; 8 bases fit TRBD1. CDR3 length: 13 residues. The V segment lost 6 bases and the J segment 7 bases; nucleotides outside the gene matches: 7. Germline values: CDR1 SNHLY, CDR2 FYNNEI.

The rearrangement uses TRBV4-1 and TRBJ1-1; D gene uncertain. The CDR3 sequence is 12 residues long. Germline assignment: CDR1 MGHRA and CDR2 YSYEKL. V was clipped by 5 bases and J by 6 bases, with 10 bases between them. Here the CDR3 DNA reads TGCGCCAGCAGCTCATTGACGTCTGAAGCTTTCTTT. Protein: CASSSLTSEAFF.

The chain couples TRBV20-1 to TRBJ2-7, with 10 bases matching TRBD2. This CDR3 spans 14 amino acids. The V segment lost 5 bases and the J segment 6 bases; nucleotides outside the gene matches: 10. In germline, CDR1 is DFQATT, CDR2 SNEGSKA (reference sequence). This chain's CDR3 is CSAYLAGECVEQYF. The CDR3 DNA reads TGCAGTGCTTATCTAGCGGGAGAATGTGTCGAGCAGTACTTC.

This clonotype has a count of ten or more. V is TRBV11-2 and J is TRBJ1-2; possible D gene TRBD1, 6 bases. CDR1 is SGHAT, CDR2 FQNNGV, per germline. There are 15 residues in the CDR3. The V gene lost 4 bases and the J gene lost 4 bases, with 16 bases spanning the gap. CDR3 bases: TGTGCCAGCAGCTCCCAGAAACAGGGTGTCTATGGCTACACCTTC. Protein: CASSSQKQGVYGYTF. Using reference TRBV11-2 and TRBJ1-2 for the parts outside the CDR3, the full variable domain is EAGVAQSPRYKIIEKRQSVAFWCNPISGHATLYWYQQILGQGPKLLIQFQNNGVVDDSQLPKDRFSAERLKGVDSTLKIQPAKLEDSAVYLCASSSQKQGVYGYTFGSGTRLTVV.

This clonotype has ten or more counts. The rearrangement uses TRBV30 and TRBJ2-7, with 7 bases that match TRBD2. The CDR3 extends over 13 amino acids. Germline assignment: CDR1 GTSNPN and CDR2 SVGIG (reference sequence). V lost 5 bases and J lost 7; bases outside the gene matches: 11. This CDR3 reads CAWWTRGTYEQYF. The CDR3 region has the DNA TGTGCCTGGTGGACTAGAGGCACGTATGAGCAGTACTTC.

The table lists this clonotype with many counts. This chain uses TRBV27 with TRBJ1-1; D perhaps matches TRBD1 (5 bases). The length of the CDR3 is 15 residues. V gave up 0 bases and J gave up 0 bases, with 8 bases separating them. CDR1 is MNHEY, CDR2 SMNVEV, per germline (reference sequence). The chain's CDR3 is CASSLSAGMNTEAFF. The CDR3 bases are TGTGCCAGCAGTTTATCGGCAGGGATGAACACTGAAGCTTTCTTT.

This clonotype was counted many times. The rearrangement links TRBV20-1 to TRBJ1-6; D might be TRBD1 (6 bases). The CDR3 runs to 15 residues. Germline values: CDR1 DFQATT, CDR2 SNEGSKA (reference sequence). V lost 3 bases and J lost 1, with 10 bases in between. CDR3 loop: CSASLQGSYNSPLHF. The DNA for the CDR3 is TGCAGTGCTAGCTTACAGGGATCCTATAATTCACCCCTCCACTTT.